This TCR beta chain was identified in a study of molecular identifiers for immune sequencing clone quantification. As concerns this clonotype: Its target is unknown. This sequence may be a read error, since a much larger clone differs from it by one base.

Generation of bulk TCR libraries relied on previously described methods and listed TCR primers. MiXCR was run by TCRdb on the PCR reads, yielding one entry per CDR3 protein. The repertoire consists of nearly 650,000 distinct CDR3 sequences, with around 25% occurring once and the leading ten covering 0.78%. The germline gives CDR1 KGHDR, CDR2 SFDVKD. The CDR3 contains 13 residues. Findings of the study overall: In naive cells, under 1% of molecules belonged to clones above 20 RNA copies, against over 98% in effector cells.

Construction of naive CD8 libraries employed about 19,000 to 1,100,000 sorted cells together with 10%, 30% or 50% RNA. Sorting defined naive CD8 T cells as CD8+CD4-CCR7+CD45RA+. The receptor was isolated from a human donor in good health. Some libraries in this study had Jurkat cell RNA spiked in. V and J are TRBV24-1 and TRBJ2-2; D ambiguous. The sample taken for sequencing was naive CD8+ T cells from blood, with Jurkat cell RNA spiked in. Subset: FACS-sorted CD8+CD4-CCR7+CD45RA+ naive T cells. The CDR3 DNA reads TGTGCCACCAGTGCCGGTTCCACCAGGGAGCTGTTTTTT. Its protein is CATSAGSTRELFF.